Listed here are 9 T cell receptor beta chains from one sample, sequenced in a study of T cells in Graves' hyperthyroidism and ophthalmopathy. It was RNA transcripts that yielded the amplified TCR beta CDR3 regions. RT-PCR in the first round (using the HTBI primer set) targeted the TCR CDR3. TCRdb independently ran MiXCR on the multiplex PCR reads; one entry per CDR3 protein. The sample yields 450,000 to 600,000 distinct CDR3 sequences, about 14% seen once. The specimen sequenced was blood. The receptors derive from a woman aged 40 to 50 with Graves' hyperthyroidism.

This clonotype was recorded many times. This chain joins TRBV30 and TRBJ2-1; D tentatively fits TRBD1 or TRBD2 (5 bases each). Per the germline V gene, CDR1 is GTSNPN and CDR2 is SVGIG (reference sequence). Trimming left V 2 bases short and J 0 bases short, with 14 bases between. The CDR3 runs 16 residues. CDR3 in DNA: TGTGCCTGGAGTTCTAATCCAGGGAGCTCCTACAATGAGCAGTTCTTC. Residues: CAWSSNPGSSYNEQFF.

This clonotype was recorded many times. This chain links TRBV2 with TRBJ2-1; 13 bases line up with TRBD2. The CDR3 length is 16 residues. The ends lost 6 bases at V and 5 bases at J; junction bases unmatched: 7. From germline, CDR1 is SNHLY and CDR2 FYNNEI. CDR3 DNA: TGTGCCAGCAGAACAGGGACTAGCGGGGCAAACAATGAGCAGTTCTTC. This encodes CASRTGTSGANNEQFF.

The chain links TRBV28 to TRBJ2-2; TRBD1 is a possible D gene (5 bases). Germline V lookup: CDR1 MDHEN, CDR2 SYDVKM. The length of the CDR3 is 14 residues. Trimming stripped 5 bases from V and 6 bases from J, with 13 bases between. The CDR3 reads CASSGHEAAGELFF. The DNA of the CDR3 is TGTGCCAGCAGTGGACACGAGGCCGCCGGGGAGCTGTTTTTT.

This clonotype was seen at least ten times. The chain couples TRBV11-2 to TRBJ2-3; perhaps TRBD1 as D (6 bases). This CDR3 contains 15 residues. In germline, CDR1 is SGHAT, CDR2 FQNNGV. The ends were cut back, 5 bases at V and 1 base at J, with 13 bases in the middle. The DNA for the CDR3 is TGTGCCAGCAGCCACCCGGGACATCGCACAGATACGCAGTATTTT. Translation: CASSHPGHRTDTQYF.

At least ten counts were recorded for this clonotype. This chain links TRBV7-6 with TRBJ1-2; D is uncertain. The CDR3 has 15 amino acids. Germline CDR1 is SGHVS and CDR2 is FNYEAQ. Trimming left V 1 base short and J 8 bases short, with 17 bases between. In DNA, the CDR3 is TGTGCCAGCAGCTTAGACGAGGGTTCAGGAGGCGGCTACACCTTC. It specifies CASSLDEGSGGGYTF.

This chain links TRBV19 with TRBJ1-5; TRBD1 is a possible D gene (6 bases). Trimming cost V 6 bases and J 2 bases, with 11 bases left between them. CDR3 length: 14 amino acids. Germline assignment: CDR1 LNHDA and CDR2 SQIVND (reference sequence). The CDR3 DNA is TGTGCCAGTAGAGGGGACAACGGCAATCAGCCCCAGCATTTT. This encodes CASRGDNGNQPQHF. The whole variable domain, filled in from reference TRBV19 and TRBJ1-5, reads DGGITQSPKYLFRKEGQNVTLSCEQNLNHDAMYWYRQDPGQGLRLIYYSQIVNDFQKGDIAEGYSVSREKKESFPLTVTSAQKNPTAFYLCASRGDNGNQPQHFGDGTRLSIL.

This clonotype was found many times. CDR3 sequence: CASREAAGANTEAFF. The CDR3 region has the DNA TGTGCCAGCAGAGAAGCCGCAGGGGCTAACACTGAAGCTTTCTTT. The rearrangement joins TRBV13 to TRBJ1-1, with a weak D call TRBD1 (6 bases). Germline assignment: CDR1 PRHDT and CDR2 FYEKMQ (reference sequence). CDR3 size: 15 residues. Between the trimmed V and J ends, which lost 6 bases and 2 bases, there was a span of 16 bases.

CDR3 nucleotides: TGTGCCAGCAGGCGCCAGGGAGGGAATCAGCCCCAGCATTTT. Translating gives CASRRQGGNQPQHF. The chain recombines TRBV6-2 or TRBV6-3 with TRBJ1-5, with D perhaps TRBD1 (5 bases). Germline V gene sequence: CDR1 MNHEY, CDR2 SVGEGT. The CDR3 is 14 residues long. Trimming removed 6 bases at V and 4 bases at J, with 13 bases between.

In this sample, this clonotype turned up many times. This sequence joins TRBV11-2 and TRBJ2-1, with a weak D call TRBD1 (5 bases). V gave up 1 base and J gave up 2 bases, with 9 bases separating them. The CDR3 is 15 residues long. From germline, CDR1 is SGHAT and CDR2 FQNNGV. In DNA, the CDR3 is TGTGCCAGCAGCTTAGCCCAGGGAACCTACAATGAGCAGTTCTTC. Translation: CASSLAQGTYNEQFF.